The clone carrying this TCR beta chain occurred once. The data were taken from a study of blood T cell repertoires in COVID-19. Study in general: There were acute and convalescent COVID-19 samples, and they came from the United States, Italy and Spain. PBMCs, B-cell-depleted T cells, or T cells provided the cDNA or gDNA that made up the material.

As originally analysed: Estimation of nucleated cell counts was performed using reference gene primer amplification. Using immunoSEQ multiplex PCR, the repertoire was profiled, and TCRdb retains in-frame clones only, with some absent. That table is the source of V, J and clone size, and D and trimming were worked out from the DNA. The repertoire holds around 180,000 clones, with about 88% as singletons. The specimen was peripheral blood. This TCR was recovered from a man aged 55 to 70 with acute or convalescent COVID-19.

This CDR3 is CASKVGESYNEQFF. CDR3 DNA: TGTGCCAGCAAAGTCGGGGAGAGCTACAATGAGCAGTTCTTC. This chain joins TRBV6-6 and TRBJ2-1; perhaps TRBD2 as D (5 bases). The germline V gene encodes CDR1 MNHNY and CDR2 SVGAGI (reference sequence). The CDR3 contains 14 residues. The ends were cut back, 7 bases at V and 3 bases at J, with 13 bases in the middle.